These T cell receptor beta chains were read from a single sample in a study of cytomegalovirus exposure and HLA in healthy donors. Only in-frame clones appear in the TCRdb table, and some are missing; sequencing was by immunoSEQ multiplex PCR. The table lists roughly 130,000 clones, around 8.5% of them singletons, with under 5.5% in the top ten. Specimen: PBMCs. Source of these receptors: a man aged 40-50 years in good health and CMV-seronegative. The CDR3 runs from the conserved cysteine through the conserved F or W. A D gene is named only where the DNA matches it firmly. Clone size is given for some rows only: seen once, a few or many times, or a class if the clone is expanded.

J: TRBJ2-7
V: TRBV7-3
D: TRBD1
size: few
DNA: TGTGCCAGCAGCGGAACGACAGGGGGGTCCTACGAGCAGTACTTC
CDR3: CASSGTTGGSYEQYF

J: TRBJ1-2
V: TRBV2
D: NA
size: few
DNA: TGTGCCAGCAGTGAAGTTTTGGACATCTATGGCTACTCCTTC
CDR3: CASSEVLDIYGYSF

J: TRBJ2-3
V: TRBV6-1
D: NA
size: NA
DNA: TGTGCCAGCAGCTACGGGGAAAGCACAGATACGCAGTATTTT
CDR3: CASSYGESTDTQYF

J: TRBJ1-1
V: TRBV7-9
D: TRBD1
size: few
DNA: TGTGCCAGCACCTGGGACAGGGTCACTGAAGCTTTCTTT
CDR3: CASTWDRVTEAFF

J: TRBJ2-3
V: TRBV5-1
D: NA
size: few
DNA: TGCGCCAGCAGCTTACAGTATTCTAGCACAGATACGCAGTATTTT
CDR3: CASSLQYSSTDTQYF

J: TRBJ1-5
V: TRBV19
D: NA
size: few
DNA: TGTGCCAGTAGTAACCAGGGAGGCGATCAGCCCCAGCATTTT
CDR3: CASSNQGGDQPQHF

J: TRBJ2-3
V: TRBV7-9
D: TRBD2
size: NA
DNA: TGTGCCAGCAGCTTATGGGTAGCGGGGGGCACAGATACGCAGTATTTT
CDR3: CASSLWVAGGTDTQYF

J: TRBJ1-2
V: TRBV6-1
D: NA
size: few
DNA: TGTGCCGGCACGACCCCGAGGGAGGGTGAAGGCTACACCTTC
CDR3: CAGTTPREGEGYTF

J: TRBJ1-3
V: TRBV21-1
D: NA
size: few
DNA: TGTGCCAGCAGCAACTCGGGACAGGGGGCTTCAGGAAACACCATATATTTT
CDR3: CASSNSGQGASGNTIYF

J: TRBJ2-7
V: TRBV11-3
D: TRBD2
size: NA
DNA: TGTGCCAGCAGCTCACCTATAGCGGGGGACGCCGAGCAGTACTTC
CDR3: CASSSPIAGDAEQYF

J: TRBJ1-1
V: TRBV18
D: NA
size: few
DNA: TGTGCCAGCTCACCACCAGGTCCACGACTGGAAGCTTTCTTT
CDR3: CASSPPGPRLEAFF

J: TRBJ1-2
V: TRBV7-9
D: NA
size: NA
DNA: TGTGCCAGCAGCCTTCTTGACAGCTATGGCTACACCTTC
CDR3: CASSLLDSYGYTF

J: TRBJ2-5
V: TRBV6-5
D: NA
size: NA
DNA: TGTGCCAGCAGTTACAGGAGAGAAGAGACCCAGTACTTC
CDR3: CASSYRREETQYF

J: TRBJ1-4
V: TRBV14
D: TRBD1
size: few
DNA: TGTGCCAGCAGCCAAGCGGAGTTAATGGGACAGGGCTTTTGGAATGAAAAACTGTTTTTT
CDR3: CASSQAELMGQGFWNEKLFF

J: TRBJ1-1
V: TRBV9
D: NA
size: few
DNA: TGTGCCAGCAGCGCCCGGACAGACCGAAACACTGAAGCTTTCTTT
CDR3: CASSARTDRNTEAFF

J: TRBJ1-6
V: TRBV5-1
D: NA
size: few
DNA: TGCGCCAGCAGCTTGGGGACAGATTCACCCCTCCACTTT
CDR3: CASSLGTDSPLHF

J: TRBJ2-7
V: TRBV6-1
D: NA
size: NA
DNA: TGTGCCAGCAGTGACCTAGGACAGCCTATCTACGAGCAGTACTTC
CDR3: CASSDLGQPIYEQYF

J: TRBJ1-5
V: TRBV6-1
D: TRBD1
size: few
DNA: TGTGCCAGCAGTCACGGGACAGGCCGAAATCAGCCCCAGCATTTT
CDR3: CASSHGTGRNQPQHF

J: TRBJ2-1
V: TRBV6-5
D: NA
size: few
DNA: TGTGCCAGCAGGGTGGCATCATCCTACAATGAGCAGTTCTTC
CDR3: CASRVASSYNEQFF

J: TRBJ1-5
V: TRBV7-9
D: NA
size: few
DNA: TGTGCCAGCAGCTCAGGGGTTTTTCAGCCCCAGCATTTT
CDR3: CASSSGVFQPQHF

J: TRBJ1-2
V: TRBV29-1
D: NA
size: few
DNA: TGCAGCGTTGAAGATCTTAGGGGCGGCTACACCTTC
CDR3: CSVEDLRGGYTF

J: TRBJ2-5
V: TRBV13
D: TRBD2
size: few
DNA: TGTGCCAGCAGCCCCTATAGGAGGGCTAGCGGGTACCAAGAGACCCAGTACTTC
CDR3: CASSPYRRASGYQETQYF

J: TRBJ2-3
V: TRBV10-3
D: TRBD2
size: NA
DNA: TGTGCCATCAGCGGGCTAGCGGGACTTGCTACTAGCACAGATACGCAGTATTTT
CDR3: CAISGLAGLATSTDTQYF

J: TRBJ1-3
V: TRBV6-1
D: NA
size: NA
DNA: TGTGCCAGCAGTGAACTCAGGGTCTCTGGAAACACCATATATTTT
CDR3: CASSELRVSGNTIYF

J: TRBJ1-5
V: TRBV6-1
D: TRBD1
size: few
DNA: TGTGCCAGCAGACCTACAGGGGGTAATCAGCCCCAGCATTTT
CDR3: CASRPTGGNQPQHF

J: TRBJ2-5
V: TRBV5-6
D: TRBD1
size: few
DNA: TGTGCCAGCAGCTTGGCTTTCAGGGGGGAGACCCAGTACTTC
CDR3: CASSLAFRGETQYF

J: TRBJ2-7
V: TRBV4-1
D: NA
size: NA
DNA: TGCGCCAGCAGCCAAGGAGGATGGAGTAGCTCCTACGAGCAGTACTTC
CDR3: CASSQGGWSSSYEQYF

J: TRBJ1-1
V: TRBV28
D: NA
size: few
DNA: TGTGCCACCTGGGGGGGGTCGAACACTGAAGCTTTCTTT
CDR3: CATWGGSNTEAFF

J: TRBJ1-2
V: TRBV11-2
D: TRBD1
size: NA
DNA: TGTGCCAGCAGCGCAGGGACAGGGGGAGGCTACACCTTC
CDR3: CASSAGTGGGYTF

J: TRBJ2-1
V: TRBV4-3
D: TRBD2
size: NA
DNA: TGCGCCAGCAGCCAAGAGCCGGGACTAGCGGGGGGGCGGCAGTTCTTC
CDR3: CASSQEPGLAGGRQFF

J: TRBJ2-5
V: TRBV18
D: NA
size: NA
DNA: TGTGCCAGCTCACCATCGGGGGAGGAGACCCAGTACTTC
CDR3: CASSPSGEETQYF

J: TRBJ2-1
V: TRBV14
D: NA
size: few
DNA: TGTGCCAGCAGCCAAGAGTGGGGCTCCCGGGGGGAGCAGTTCTTC
CDR3: CASSQEWGSRGEQFF

J: TRBJ1-2
V: TRBV6-1
D: TRBD1
size: NA
DNA: TGTGCCAGCAGTGAGGGACAGGGCGGCTATGGCTACACCTTC
CDR3: CASSEGQGGYGYTF

J: TRBJ1-2
V: TRBV10-3
D: NA
size: few
DNA: TGTGCCACCGGGGGGCCAGGGGTAACCTGGAACTATGGCTACACCTTC
CDR3: CATGGPGVTWNYGYTF

J: TRBJ1-1
V: TRBV4-1
D: TRBD1
size: NA
DNA: TGCGCCAGCAGCCAACCAGGGGGCACGAACACTGAAGCTTTCTTT
CDR3: CASSQPGGTNTEAFF

J: TRBJ1-5
V: TRBV13
D: NA
size: few
DNA: TGTGCCAGCAGCCCGGGTCGGAGCAATCAGCCCCAGCATTTT
CDR3: CASSPGRSNQPQHF

J: TRBJ2-2
V: TRBV5-1
D: TRBD2
size: NA
DNA: TGCGCCAGCAGTTCGGCTAGCGGGGCCACCGGGGAGCTGTTTTTT
CDR3: CASSSASGATGELFF

J: TRBJ1-4
V: TRBV7-3
D: NA
size: NA
DNA: TGTGCCAGCAGCCCCCGGTATAGCGAAAAACTGTTTTTT
CDR3: CASSPRYSEKLFF

J: TRBJ2-2
V: TRBV6-5
D: NA
size: NA
DNA: TGTGCCAGCAGTTTTTATACCGGGGAGCTGTTTTTT
CDR3: CASSFYTGELFF

J: TRBJ1-6
V: TRBV18
D: TRBD1
size: NA
DNA: TGTGCCAGCTCCGACATGGGACAGGCCAATTCACCCCTCCACTTT
CDR3: CASSDMGQANSPLHF

J: TRBJ2-4
V: TRBV6-6
D: NA
size: NA
DNA: TGTGCCAGCAGTTGGACCGAGGGCGCCAAAAACATTCAGTACTTC
CDR3: CASSWTEGAKNIQYF

J: TRBJ1-5
V: TRBV7-2
D: NA
size: few
DNA: TGTGCCAGCAGCTTAGCGGCCATTTATAGCAATCAGCCCCAGCATTTT
CDR3: CASSLAAIYSNQPQHF

J: TRBJ2-2
V: TRBV5-4
D: NA
size: few
DNA: TGTGCCAGCAGCTTCGAGAGGCGGGAGCTGTTTTTT
CDR3: CASSFERRELFF

J: TRBJ2-3
V: TRBV5-1
D: TRBD2
size: few
DNA: TGCGCCAGCAGCTTAAGCGGGGGCGCAGATACGCAGTATTTT
CDR3: CASSLSGGADTQYF

J: TRBJ1-2
V: TRBV29-1
D: TRBD1
size: NA
DNA: TGCAGCGGCGGGCTAGGGGGCAGTGGCTATGGCTACACCTTC
CDR3: CSGGLGGSGYGYTF

J: TRBJ2-3
V: TRBV7-2
D: NA
size: few
DNA: TGTGCCAGCAGCCTGTATGCAGATACGCAGTATTTT
CDR3: CASSLYADTQYF

J: TRBJ1-1
V: TRBV27
D: TRBD1
size: few
DNA: TGTGCCAGCAGTCACAGGACAGGAGGGGCAGCTTTCTTT
CDR3: CASSHRTGGAAFF

J: TRBJ2-1
V: TRBV6-1
D: NA
size: NA
DNA: TGTGCCAGCAGTGAGGGCAGCCACAATGAGCAGTTCTTC
CDR3: CASSEGSHNEQFF

J: TRBJ1-4
V: TRBV19
D: NA
size: many
DNA: TGTGCCAGTAGTATTACCGCAGGAAAGAATGAAAAACTGTTTTTT
CDR3: CASSITAGKNEKLFF

J: TRBJ1-6
V: TRBV6-6
D: TRBD1
size: NA
DNA: TGTGCCAGCAGCAACCGGGACAGGGATGCTCCCCCCCTCCACTTT
CDR3: CASSNRDRDAPPLHF

J: TRBJ2-2
V: TRBV4-2
D: TRBD2
size: few
DNA: TGTGCCAGCAGCCATAAGGGGGCGAGCGGGGGGATCGACACCGGGGAGCTGTTTTTT
CDR3: CASSHKGASGGIDTGELFF

J: TRBJ1-6
V: TRBV13
D: NA
size: NA
DNA: TGTGCCAGCAGCTTATTCGGGGGGTCCTATAATTCACCCCTCCACTTT
CDR3: CASSLFGGSYNSPLHF

J: TRBJ2-1
V: TRBV5-1
D: TRBD1
size: NA
DNA: TGCGCCAGCAGCTTGAGACAGGGGTACAATGAGCAGTTCTTC
CDR3: CASSLRQGYNEQFF

J: TRBJ2-2
V: TRBV5-1
D: TRBD2
size: few
DNA: TGCGCCAGCAGCCCCGGGGGGGTTCGGGGGAACACCGGGGAGCTGTTTTTT
CDR3: CASSPGGVRGNTGELFF